A selection of T cell receptor beta chains follows, all from one sample in a study. TCRdb used MiXCR to reprocess the 5' RACE reads, holding one entry per CDR3 protein. This sample carries under 65,000 distinct CDR3 sequences, 25% to 30% of them seen once, and the ten largest clones take more than 3%. Input material: tumor-infiltrating memory CD4+ T cells sorted from the breast tumor. The source of these receptors is a female donor with breast cancer. The CDR3 runs from the conserved cysteine through the conserved F or W. The order of the fields is J gene, D gene, V gene, clone size, CDR3 protein, CDR3 DNA. D genes are given only for firm matches. Size is stated for part of the rows, as once, few or many counts, or as a class when the clone is expanded.

TRBJ1-3	NA	TRBV6-5	NA	CASSYRGNSGNTIYF	TGTGCCAGCAGTTATCGGGGGAACTCTGGAAACACCATATATTTT
TRBJ2-7	TRBD1	TRBV6-5	NA	CASSFRQGYEQYF	TGTGCCAGCAGCTTCCGACAGGGCTACGAGCAGTACTTC
TRBJ1-5	NA	TRBV6-5	few	CARKAGTNQPQHF	TGTGCCAGAAAAGCAGGGACCAATCAGCCCCAGCATTTT
TRBJ2-7	TRBD1	TRBV27	NA	CASKLLRTGPDYEQYF	TGTGCCAGCAAGCTGCTAAGGACAGGTCCGGACTACGAGCAGTACTTC
TRBJ2-7	TRBD1	TRBV7-2	medium-sized	CASSSQGAFVYEQYF	TGTGCCAGCAGCTCCCAGGGGGCGTTCGTCTACGAGCAGTACTTC
TRBJ1-1	NA	TRBV14	NA	CASSPQLANTEAFF	TGTGCCAGCAGCCCCCAATTGGCGAACACTGAAGCTTTCTTT
TRBJ1-5	NA	TRBV28	NA	CASSFTIDRYSNQPPHF	TGTGCCAGCAGTTTTACGATTGACAGATATAGCAATCAGCCCCCGCATTTT
TRBJ2-3	NA	TRBV5-1	few	CASSFRGDADTQYF	TGCGCCAGCAGCTTCCGGGGAGACGCAGATACGCAGTATTTT
TRBJ1-2	TRBD1	TRBV5-5	NA	CASSSNQPDYRGRSDGYTF	TGTGCCAGCAGCTCCAACCAACCGGATTACAGGGGGCGGAGCGATGGCTACACCTTC
TRBJ1-5	NA	TRBV29-1	NA	CSAMGRVGQPQHF	TGCAGCGCCATGGGCAGGGTTGGTCAGCCCCAGCATTTT
TRBJ2-1	NA	TRBV4-2	NA	CASSQIGSNEQFF	TGTGCCAGCAGCCAAATAGGGTCCAATGAGCAGTTCTTC
TRBJ2-3	TRBD2	TRBV9	NA	CASSGGTSGHTDTQYF	TGTGCCAGCAGCGGAGGGACTAGCGGGCACACAGATACGCAGTATTTT
TRBJ2-7	NA	TRBV20-1	NA	CSARETFTYEQYF	TGCAGTGCTAGAGAGACTTTTACCTACGAGCAGTACTTC
TRBJ2-7	TRBD2	TRBV5-1	NA	CASSQTGLRSYEQYF	TGCGCCAGCAGTCAGACGGGACTACGTTCCTACGAGCAGTACTTC
TRBJ1-1	TRBD1	TRBV27	few	CASSGDSTEAFF	TGTGCCAGCAGTGGGGACAGCACTGAAGCTTTCTTT
TRBJ1-1	NA	TRBV5-1	few	CASRSETGRAEAFF	TGCGCCAGCAGGTCGGAGACAGGCCGGGCTGAAGCTTTCTTT
TRBJ2-1	NA	TRBV11-3	NA	CASSPRVRFSNEQFF	TGTGCCAGCAGCCCCAGAGTTAGATTTTCCAATGAGCAGTTCTTC
TRBJ2-3	TRBD2	TRBV7-9	NA	CASRGRSTDTQYF	TGTGCCAGCCGCGGGAGGAGCACAGATACGCAGTATTTT
TRBJ2-7	TRBD2	TRBV12-3/TRBV12-4	NA	CASSSTAGGYEQYF	TGTGCCAGCAGTTCTACAGCGGGGGGATACGAGCAGTACTTC
TRBJ2-6	NA	TRBV5-1	NA	CASSPGGANVLTF	TGCGCCAGCAGTCCCGGGGGGGCCAACGTCCTGACTTTC
TRBJ2-2	NA	TRBV6-1	NA	CASKPSGSTGELFF	TGTGCCAGCAAGCCGAGCGGAAGCACCGGGGAGCTGTTTTTT
TRBJ1-2	NA	TRBV11-2	NA	CASSPLRTQGHGYTF	TGTGCCAGCAGCCCCTTACGGACACAGGGACATGGCTACACCTTC
TRBJ1-5	NA	TRBV20-1	NA	CSARDRRIHTYQPQHF	TGCAGTGCTAGAGATAGGAGGATCCACACATATCAGCCCCAGCATTTT
TRBJ1-4	NA	TRBV7-9	NA	CASSSRRGANEKLFF	TGTGCCAGCAGCTCCCGACGGGGGGCAAATGAAAAACTGTTTTTT
TRBJ1-2	NA	TRBV7-9	NA	CASSFGGGYTF	TGTGCCAGCAGCTTTGGGGGAGGCTACACCTTC
TRBJ2-4	TRBD2	TRBV5-1	few	CASSFSGSEYIQYF	TGCGCCAGCAGCTTTAGCGGGAGTGAGTACATTCAGTACTTC
TRBJ2-3	NA	TRBV6-1	once	CASSTTRGGWNTQYF	TGTGCCAGCAGTACCACCAGGGGAGGGTGGAATACGCAGTATTTT
TRBJ2-7	TRBD1	TRBV18	NA	CASSPLGQGTTYEQYF	TGTGCCAGCTCACCGCTCGGACAGGGCACAACCTACGAGCAGTACTTC
TRBJ1-3	NA	TRBV12-3/TRBV12-4	NA	CASSRGSDTIYF	TGTGCCAGCAGCAGGGGTAGTGACACCATATATTTT
TRBJ2-5	NA	TRBV7-2	NA	CASSFLSAGEETQYF	TGTGCCAGCAGCTTCCTATCCGCGGGTGAAGAGACCCAGTACTTC
TRBJ1-5	NA	TRBV6-1	NA	CASGYQRGSNQPQHF	TGTGCCAGCGGCTACCAAAGGGGGAGCAATCAGCCCCAGCATTTT
TRBJ2-7	NA	TRBV7-2	NA	CAIGVEQYF	TGTGCCATTGGCGTGGAGCAGTACTTC
TRBJ2-1	TRBD2	TRBV24-1	NA	CTTSDSSGTFYNEQFF	TGTACCACCAGTGATTCCAGCGGGACCTTCTACAATGAGCAGTTCTTC
TRBJ2-2	NA	TRBV6-6	many	CASTAGKVGELFF	TGTGCCAGTACGGCAGGGAAGGTCGGGGAGCTGTTTTTT